The text below deals with one T cell receptor beta chain. What it binds is not known. The source of the sample is a study of PD-L1 blockade in urothelial cancer. Study context: It was at 3 weeks (second dose) and 6 weeks after treatment start that blood was analyzed. Whole-study findings and limits: Pretreatment TCR clonality in blood, when below the median, was predictive of better survival.

The protocol was immunoSEQ multiplex PCR, while the TCRdb copy is restricted to in-frame clones and leaves out a portion. This table has about 43,000 clones, about 88% appearing once. The receptor's source is a woman aged 55-75 years with urothelial cancer. Sample: PBMCs, taken around atezolizumab (anti-PD-L1) treatment.

The CDR3 is CASSPGAGEQYF. The CDR3, as DNA: TGTGCCAGCAGCCCTGGGGCAGGCGAGCAGTACTTC. This chain links TRBV7-3 with TRBJ2-7; D might be TRBD1 (5 bases). V dropped 5 bases and J dropped 6 bases, with 11 bases sitting between them. Germline CDR1 and CDR2: SGHTA and FQGTGA. The CDR3 length is 12 residues.